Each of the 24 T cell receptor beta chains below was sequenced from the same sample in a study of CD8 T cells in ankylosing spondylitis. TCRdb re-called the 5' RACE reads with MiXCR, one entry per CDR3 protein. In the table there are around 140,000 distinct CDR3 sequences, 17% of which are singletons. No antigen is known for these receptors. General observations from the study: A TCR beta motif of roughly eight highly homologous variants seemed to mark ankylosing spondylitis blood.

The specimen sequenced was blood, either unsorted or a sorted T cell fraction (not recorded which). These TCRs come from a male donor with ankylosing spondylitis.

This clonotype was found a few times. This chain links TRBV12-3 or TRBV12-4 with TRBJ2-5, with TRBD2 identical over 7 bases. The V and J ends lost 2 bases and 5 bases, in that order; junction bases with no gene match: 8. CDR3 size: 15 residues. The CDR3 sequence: CASSLSPVGGETQYF. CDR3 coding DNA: TGTGCCAGCAGTTTATCTCCCGTCGGGGGGGAGACCCAGTACTTC.

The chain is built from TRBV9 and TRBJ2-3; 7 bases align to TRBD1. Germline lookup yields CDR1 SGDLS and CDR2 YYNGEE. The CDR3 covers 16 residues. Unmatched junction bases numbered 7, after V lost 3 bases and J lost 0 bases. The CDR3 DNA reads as TGTGCCAGCAGCGCCGAGGGGGCCCTAAGCACAGATACGCAGTATTTT. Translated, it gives CASSAEGALSTDTQYF.

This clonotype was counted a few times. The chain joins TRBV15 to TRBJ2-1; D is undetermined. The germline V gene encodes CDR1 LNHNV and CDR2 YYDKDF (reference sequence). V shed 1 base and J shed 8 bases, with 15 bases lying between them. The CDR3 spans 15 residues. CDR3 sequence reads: CATSRGAGPMYEQFF. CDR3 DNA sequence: TGTGCCACCAGCAGAGGGGCTGGGCCGATGTATGAGCAGTTCTTC.

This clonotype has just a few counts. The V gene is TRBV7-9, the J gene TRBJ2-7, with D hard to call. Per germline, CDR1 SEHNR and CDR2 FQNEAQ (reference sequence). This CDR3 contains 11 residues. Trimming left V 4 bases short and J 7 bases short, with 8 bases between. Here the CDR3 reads CASSYSKEQYF. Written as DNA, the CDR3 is TGTGCCAGCAGCTACAGTAAAGAGCAGTACTTC.

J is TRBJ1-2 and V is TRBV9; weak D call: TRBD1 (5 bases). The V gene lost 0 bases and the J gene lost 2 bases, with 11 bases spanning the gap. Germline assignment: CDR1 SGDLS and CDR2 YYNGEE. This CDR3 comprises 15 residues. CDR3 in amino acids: CASSVDTGVNYGYTF. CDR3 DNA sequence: TGTGCCAGCAGCGTAGACACAGGAGTAAACTATGGCTACACCTTC.

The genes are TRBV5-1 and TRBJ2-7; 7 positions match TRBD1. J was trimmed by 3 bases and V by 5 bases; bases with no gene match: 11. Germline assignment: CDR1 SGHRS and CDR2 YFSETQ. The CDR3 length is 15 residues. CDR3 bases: TGCGCCAGCAGTTTAGGGGGCCCAGGAAACTACGAGCAGTACTTC. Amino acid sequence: CASSLGGPGNYEQYF.

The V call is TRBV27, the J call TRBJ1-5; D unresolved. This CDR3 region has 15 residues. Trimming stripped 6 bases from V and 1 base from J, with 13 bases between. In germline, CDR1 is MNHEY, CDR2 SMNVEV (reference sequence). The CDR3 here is CASSPRAKSNQPQHF. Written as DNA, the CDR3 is TGTGCCAGCAGCCCAAGGGCTAAGAGCAATCAGCCCCAGCATTTT.

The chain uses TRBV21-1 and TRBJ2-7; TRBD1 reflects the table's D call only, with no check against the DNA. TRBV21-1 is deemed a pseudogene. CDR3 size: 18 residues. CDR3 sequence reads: CASSKAPPLQGAYDEQYF. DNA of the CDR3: TGTGCCAGCAGCAAAGCGCCGCCCTTACAGGGGGCGTACGACGAGCAGTACTTC.

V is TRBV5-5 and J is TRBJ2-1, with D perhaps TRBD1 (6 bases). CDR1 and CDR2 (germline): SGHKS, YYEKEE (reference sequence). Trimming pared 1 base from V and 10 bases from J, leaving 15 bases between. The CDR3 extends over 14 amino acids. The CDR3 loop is CASSLFSGTKEQFF. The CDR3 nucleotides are TGTGCCAGCAGCTTGTTTTCGGGGACAAAGGAGCAGTTCTTC. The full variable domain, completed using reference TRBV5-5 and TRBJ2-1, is DAGVTQSPTHLIKTRGQQVTLRCSPISGHKSVSWYQQVLGQGPQFIFQYYEKEERGRGNFPDRFSARQFPNYSSELNVNALLLGDSALYLCASSLFSGTKEQFFGPGTRLTVL.

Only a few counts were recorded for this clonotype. The CDR3 DNA is TGTGCCAGCAGTTTAGCTAAGGGGGCTCTAAGAGAAAAACTGTTTTTT. It translates to CASSLAKGALREKLFF. The chain recombines TRBV28 with TRBJ1-4, with TRBD1 identical over 7 bases. The V gene's germline CDR1 is MDHEN and CDR2 SYDVKM. J gave up 8 bases and V 2 bases, and 11 bases lay outside the gene matches. This CDR3 is built from 16 residues.

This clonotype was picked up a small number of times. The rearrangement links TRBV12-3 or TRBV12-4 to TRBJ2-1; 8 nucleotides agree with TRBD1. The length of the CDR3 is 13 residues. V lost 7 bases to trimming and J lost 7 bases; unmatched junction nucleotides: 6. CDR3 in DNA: TGTGCCAGCAACGACAGGGGATGGAATGAGCAGTTCTTC. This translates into CASNDRGWNEQFF.

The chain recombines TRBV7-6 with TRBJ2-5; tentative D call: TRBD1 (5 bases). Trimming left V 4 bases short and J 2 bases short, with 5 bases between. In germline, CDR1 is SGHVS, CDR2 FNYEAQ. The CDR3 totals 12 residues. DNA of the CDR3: TGTGCCAGCAGCTCAGGGCAAGAGACCCAGTACTTC. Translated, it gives CASSSGQETQYF.

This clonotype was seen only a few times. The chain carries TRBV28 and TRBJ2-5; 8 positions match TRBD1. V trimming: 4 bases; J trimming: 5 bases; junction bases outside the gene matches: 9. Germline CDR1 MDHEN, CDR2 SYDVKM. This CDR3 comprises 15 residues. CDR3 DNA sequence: TGTGCCAGCAGTTCCCCTCGGACAGGGCGGGAGACCCAGTACTTC. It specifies CASSSPRTGRETQYF. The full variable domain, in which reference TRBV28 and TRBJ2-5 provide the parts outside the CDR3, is DVKVTQSSRYLVKRTGEKVFLECVQDMDHENMFWYRQDPGLGLRLIYFSYDVKMKEKGDIPEGYSVSREKKERFSLILESASTNQTSMYLCASSSPRTGRETQYFGPGTRLLVL.

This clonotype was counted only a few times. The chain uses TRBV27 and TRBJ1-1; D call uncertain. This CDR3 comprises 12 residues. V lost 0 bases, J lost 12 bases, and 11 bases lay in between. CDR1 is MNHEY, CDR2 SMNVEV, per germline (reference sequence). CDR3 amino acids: CASSLSNQETFF. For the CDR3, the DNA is TGTGCCAGCAGTTTATCGAACCAGGAAACTTTCTTT.

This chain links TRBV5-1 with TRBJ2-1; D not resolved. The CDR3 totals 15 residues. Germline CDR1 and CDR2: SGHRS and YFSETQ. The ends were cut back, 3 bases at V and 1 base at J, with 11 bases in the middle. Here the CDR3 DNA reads TGCGCCAGCAGCTCGCGGCGGAGTTCCTACAATGAGCAGTTCTTC. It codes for CASSSRRSSYNEQFF.

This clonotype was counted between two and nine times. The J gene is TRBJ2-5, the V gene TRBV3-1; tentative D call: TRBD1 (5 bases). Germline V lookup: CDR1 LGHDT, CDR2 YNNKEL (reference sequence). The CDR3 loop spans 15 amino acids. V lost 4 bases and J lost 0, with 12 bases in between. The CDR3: CASSRLTENQETQYF. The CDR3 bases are TGTGCCAGCAGCCGCCTGACAGAGAACCAAGAGACCCAGTACTTC.

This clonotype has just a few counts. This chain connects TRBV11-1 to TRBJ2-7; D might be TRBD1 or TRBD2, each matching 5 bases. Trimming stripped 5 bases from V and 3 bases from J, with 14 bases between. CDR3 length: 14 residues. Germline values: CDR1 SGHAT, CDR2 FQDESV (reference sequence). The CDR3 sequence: CASSARDGNYEQYF. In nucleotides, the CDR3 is TGTGCCAGCAGCGCTAGGGACGGGAACTACGAGCAGTACTTC.

The CDR3 DNA reads TGCGCCAGCAGCCAAGAGTCGTCTAGCGGCACCTACGAGCAGTACTTC. It yields the protein CASSQESSSGTYEQYF. This chain links TRBV4-3 with TRBJ2-7, with 7 bases fitting TRBD2. This CDR3 is 16 amino acids long. The ends lost 0 bases at V and 2 bases at J; junction bases unmatched: 7. Germline V gives CDR1 LGHNA, CDR2 YSLEER.

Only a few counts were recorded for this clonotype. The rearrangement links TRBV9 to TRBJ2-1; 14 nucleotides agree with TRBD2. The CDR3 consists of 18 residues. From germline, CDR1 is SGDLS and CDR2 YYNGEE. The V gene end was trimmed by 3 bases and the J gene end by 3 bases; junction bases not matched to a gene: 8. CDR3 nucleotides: TGTGCCAGCAGCGAAACCGGGACTAGCGGGAGTTTCTACAATGAGCAGTTCTTC. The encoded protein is CASSETGTSGSFYNEQFF.

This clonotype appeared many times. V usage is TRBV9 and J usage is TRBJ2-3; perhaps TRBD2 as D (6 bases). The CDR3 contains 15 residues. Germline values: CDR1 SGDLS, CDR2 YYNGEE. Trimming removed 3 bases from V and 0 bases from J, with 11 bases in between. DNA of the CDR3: TGTGCCAGCAGCGCGGGACTCTATAGCACAGATACGCAGTATTTT. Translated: CASSAGLYSTDTQYF.

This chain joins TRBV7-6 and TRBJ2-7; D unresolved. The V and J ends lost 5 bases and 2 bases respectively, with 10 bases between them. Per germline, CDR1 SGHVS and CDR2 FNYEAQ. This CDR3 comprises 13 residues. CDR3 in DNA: TGTGCCAGCAGCCCCGGGCCCCCCTACGAGCAGTACTTC. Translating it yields CASSPGPPYEQYF. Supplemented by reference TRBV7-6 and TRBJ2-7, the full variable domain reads GAGVSQSPRYKVTKRGQDVALRCDPISGHVSLYWYRQALGQGPEFLTYFNYEAQQDKSGLPNDRFSAERPEGSISTLTIQRTEQRDSAMYRCASSPGPPYEQYFGPGTRLTVT.

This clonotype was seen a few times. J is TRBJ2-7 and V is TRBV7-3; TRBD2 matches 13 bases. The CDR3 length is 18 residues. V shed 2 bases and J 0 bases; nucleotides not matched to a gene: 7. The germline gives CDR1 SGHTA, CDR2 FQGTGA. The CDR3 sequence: CASSLWTSGSESSYEQYF. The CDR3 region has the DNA TGTGCCAGCAGCTTATGGACTAGCGGGAGCGAAAGCTCCTACGAGCAGTACTTC.

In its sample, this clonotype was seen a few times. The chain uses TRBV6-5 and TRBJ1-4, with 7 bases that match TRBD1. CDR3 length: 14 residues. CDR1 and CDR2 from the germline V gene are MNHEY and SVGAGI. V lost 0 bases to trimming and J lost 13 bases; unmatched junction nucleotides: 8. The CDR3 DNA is TGTGCCAGCAGTTACTCGATCGCCCAGGGGGGACTGTTTTTT. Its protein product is CASSYSIAQGGLFF.

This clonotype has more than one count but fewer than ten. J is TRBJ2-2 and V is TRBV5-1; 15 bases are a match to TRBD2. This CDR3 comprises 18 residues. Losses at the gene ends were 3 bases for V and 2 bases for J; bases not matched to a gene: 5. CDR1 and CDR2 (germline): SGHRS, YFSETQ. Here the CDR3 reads CASSWWTSGRENTGELFF. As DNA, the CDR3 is TGCGCCAGCAGCTGGTGGACTAGCGGGAGGGAAAACACCGGGGAGCTGTTTTTT.